This T cell receptor beta chain was profiled in a study of T cell responses to AZD1222 COVID-19 vaccine. Broader study findings: Possibly, clonal diversity was underestimated; donors were largely white British and included more females. Variant regions that are unmutated are reportedly the target of nearly half of spike-specific TCRs. The breadth and depth of Spike-specific TCRs increased once two AZD1222 doses had been given.

Second-dose intervals of approximately 4 or approximately 12 weeks were pooled. Details on this clone: Its specificity is not known.

The CDR3 is 15 residues long. V was trimmed by 3 bases and J by 4 bases, leaving 13 bases between them. The germline V gene has CDR1 SNHLY and CDR2 FYNNEI. Profiled with immunoSEQ multiplex PCR; TCRdb holds only in-frame clones, not every one. The sample records 150,000 to 200,000 clones, 85% to 95% being singletons. The source of this sequence is an adult who received the AZD1222 COVID-19 vaccine. The chain employs TRBV2 and TRBJ1-5, with D possibly TRBD1 on 5 matching bases. The sample was peripheral blood, taken 28 days after the second AZD1222 dose. The CDR3 DNA reads TGTGCCAGCAGTGAGAAAGGGGTTCGAAATCAGCCCCAGCATTTT. It codes for CASSEKGVRNQPQHF. The variable domain in full, completed from reference TRBV2 and TRBJ1-5, reads EPEVTQTPSHQVTQMGQEVILRCVPISNHLYFYWYRQILGQKVEFLVSFYNNEISEKSEIFDDQFSVERPDGSNFTLKIRSTKLEDSAMYFCASSEKGVRNQPQHFGDGTRLSIL.